This T cell receptor beta chain was documented in a study of precursors of human CD4 cytotoxic T cells. The study's findings and limits: This human observational design limits firm conclusions on precursor-effector directionality. Compared with TCM and TEM, TEMRA subsets showed lower diversity and more expanded clonotypes. IL-7Rhigh TEMRA clonotypes held a larger expanded effector fraction than TEM or TCM clonotypes.

The bulk UMI libraries came from four sorted CD4+ memory subsets, including IL-7R-high and IL-7R-negative TEMRA. The CDR3 loop spans 15 amino acids. V was shortened by 3 bases and J by 9 bases, with 18 bases between the two germline ends. In germline, CDR1 is SGHDN, CDR2 FVKESK. TCRdb analysed the reads with MiXCR anew, one entry per CDR3 protein. This sample has some 800 distinct CDR3 sequences, with roughly an eighth found just once. Notes on this clonotype: No antigen is known for it.

The source is a human donor in good health. The sample taken for sequencing was memory CD4+ T cells from blood (PBMCs). V is TRBV14 and J is TRBJ2-1; D may match TRBD1 or TRBD2 (5 bases each). This chain's CDR3 is CASSQPGRRSAEQFF. CDR3 nucleotides: TGTGCCAGCAGCCAGCCGGGACGGCGGTCGGCTGAGCAGTTCTTC.